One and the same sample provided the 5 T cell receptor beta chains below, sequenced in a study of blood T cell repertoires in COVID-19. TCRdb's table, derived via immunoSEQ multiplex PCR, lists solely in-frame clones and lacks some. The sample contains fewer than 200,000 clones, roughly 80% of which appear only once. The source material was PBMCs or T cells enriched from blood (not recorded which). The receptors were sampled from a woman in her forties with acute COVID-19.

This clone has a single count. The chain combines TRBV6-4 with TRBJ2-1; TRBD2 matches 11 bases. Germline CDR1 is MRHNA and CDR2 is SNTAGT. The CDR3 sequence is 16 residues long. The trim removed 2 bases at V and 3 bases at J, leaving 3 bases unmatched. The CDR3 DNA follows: TGTGCCAGCAGTGACCGGGGGACTAGCGGCTACAATGAGCAGTTCTTC. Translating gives CASSDRGTSGYNEQFF.

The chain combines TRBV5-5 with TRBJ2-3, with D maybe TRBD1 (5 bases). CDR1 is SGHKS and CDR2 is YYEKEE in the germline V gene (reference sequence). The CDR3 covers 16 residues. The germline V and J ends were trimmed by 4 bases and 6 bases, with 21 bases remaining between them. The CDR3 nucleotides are TGTGCCAGCAGCGAGAAACGAGCAACAGGTTTGGATACGCAGTATTTT. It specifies CASSEKRATGLDTQYF.

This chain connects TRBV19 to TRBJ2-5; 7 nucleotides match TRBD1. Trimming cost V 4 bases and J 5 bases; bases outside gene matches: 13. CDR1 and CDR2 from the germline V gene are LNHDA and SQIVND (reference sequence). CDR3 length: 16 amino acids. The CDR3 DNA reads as TGTGCCAGTAGTACACCGGGAAGGGGGCGTATGGAGACCCAGTACTTC. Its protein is CASSTPGRGRMETQYF.

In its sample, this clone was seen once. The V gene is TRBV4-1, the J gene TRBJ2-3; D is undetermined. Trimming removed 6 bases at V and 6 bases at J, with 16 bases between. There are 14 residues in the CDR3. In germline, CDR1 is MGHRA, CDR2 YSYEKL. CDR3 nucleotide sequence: TGCGCCAGCAGATTAACGACTGTTTCGGATACGCAGTATTTT. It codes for CASRLTTVSDTQYF.

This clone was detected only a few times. The CDR3 is CASSFGSGTNTGELFF. CDR3 coding DNA: TGTGCCAGCAGCTTTGGTAGCGGGACGAACACCGGGGAGCTGTTTTTT. V usage is TRBV11-2 and J usage is TRBJ2-2, with 8 bases matching TRBD2. Germline CDR1 is SGHAT and CDR2 is FQNNGV. The CDR3 has 16 residues. J was trimmed by 0 bases and V by 3 bases; bases with no gene match: 3.